One and the same sample provided the 32 T cell receptor beta chains below, sequenced in a study of patients and donors after allogeneic stem cell transplantation. One entry per CDR3 protein results from TCRdb running MiXCR on the RT-PCR reads. The top ten clones hold 60% to 75% of a sample with some 90,000 distinct CDR3 sequences, about 48% of them seen once. Sequencing input: blood, either unsorted or a sorted T cell fraction (not recorded which). These TCRs come from a human donor who was either an allogeneic HSCT recipient or a stem cell or donor lymphocyte infusion donor (not recorded which). It is not recorded whose cells these are; they may come from a transplant donor.

This chain connects TRBV12-3 or TRBV12-4 to TRBJ1-5, with D perhaps matching TRBD1 (5 bases). This CDR3 is 15 amino acids long. V lost 5 bases, J lost 0 bases, and 11 bases lay in between. This chain's CDR3 is CASSEQGNSNQPQHF. The CDR3 nucleotides read TGTGCCAGCAGTGAGCAGGGTAATAGCAATCAGCCCCAGCATTTT.

This clonotype was seen a handful of times. The chain uses TRBV7-9 and TRBJ1-4; no definite D call. The CDR3 has 10 residues. Trimming left V 4 bases short and J 10 bases short, with 4 bases between. Germline-derived CDR1 and CDR2 are SEHNR and FQNEAQ (reference sequence). The CDR3 nucleotides read TGTGCCAGCAGCTCAGGAAAACTGTTTTTT. It specifies CASSSGKLFF.

The chain recombines TRBV12-3 or TRBV12-4 with TRBJ1-1; no reliable D call. V was trimmed by 5 bases and J by 6 bases, leaving 16 bases between them. This CDR3 spans 14 amino acids. The CDR3 is CASSPETQDPEAFF. The CDR3 DNA reads TGTGCCAGCAGTCCCGAGACCCAAGACCCTGAAGCTTTCTTT.

This chain uses TRBV4-3 with TRBJ1-2; D may be TRBD1 (5 bases). Deletions cut 0 bases from V and 5 bases from J, with 16 bases between. CDR3 length: 16 residues. In germline, CDR1 is LGHNA, CDR2 YSLEER. CDR3 sequence reads: CASSQEVQEPSYGYTF. The CDR3 DNA is TGCGCCAGCAGCCAAGAGGTACAGGAGCCGAGTTATGGCTACACCTTC.

This chain uses TRBV4-3 with TRBJ2-2; D gene unclear. The germline V gene encodes CDR1 LGHNA and CDR2 YSLEER. The V and J ends lost 0 bases and 6 bases respectively, with 8 bases between them. This CDR3 is 14 amino acids long. CDR3 loop: CASSQESSSGELFF. CDR3 DNA: TGCGCCAGCAGCCAAGAAAGTAGCTCCGGGGAGCTGTTTTTT.

The chain uses TRBV11-2 and TRBJ1-1; D is unresolved. V lost 1 base, J lost 4 bases, and 13 bases lay in between. CDR3 length: 15 residues. Germline V gives CDR1 SGHAT, CDR2 FQNNGV. CDR3 residues: CASSLGPGPVTEAFF. The CDR3 DNA reads TGTGCCAGCAGCTTAGGCCCGGGCCCGGTCACTGAAGCTTTCTTT.

This clonotype was detected only a few times. J is TRBJ1-1 and V is TRBV19; D gene uncertain. The CDR3 is made up of 14 amino acids. Trimming shortened V by 8 bases and J by 6 bases, and 19 bases separated the two germline ends. The V gene's germline CDR1 is LNHDA and CDR2 SQIVND (reference sequence). CDR3 DNA sequence: TGTGCCAGTTCCCGGGCCCCAATCCCCGCTGAAGCTTTCTTT. This translates into CASSRAPIPAEAFF.

The chain combines TRBV20-1 with TRBJ1-5, with 8 nucleotides matching TRBD1. Trimming cost V 1 base and J 1 base; bases outside gene matches: 3. Germline CDR1 and CDR2: DFQATT and SNEGSKA (reference sequence). This CDR3 is 15 amino acids long. The CDR3 DNA reads as TGCAGTGCTAGAGTTACAGGGGGGAGCAATCAGCCCCAGCATTTT. Amino acids: CSARVTGGSNQPQHF.

This chain uses TRBV27 with TRBJ1-1, with 10 bases identical to TRBD1. V was clipped by 3 bases and J by 0 bases; unmatched bases: 4. The germline V gene has CDR1 MNHEY and CDR2 SMNVEV (reference sequence). The CDR3 length is 16 residues. The CDR3, as DNA: TGTGCCAGCAGTTTCCTGGACAGGGGGTTGAACACTGAAGCTTTCTTT. This gives the protein CASSFLDRGLNTEAFF.

This clonotype appeared a few times. This chain uses TRBV10-3 with TRBJ1-5; 11 positions match TRBD1. CDR3 size: 15 residues. The germline V gene has CDR1 ENHRY and CDR2 SYGVKD. With V trimmed by 7 bases and J by 6 bases, 8 bases remained unmatched. The CDR3 spells CAIKEDRGQGQPQHF. The DNA for the CDR3 is TGTGCCATCAAGGAGGACAGGGGGCAGGGTCAGCCCCAGCATTTT.

The chain links TRBV6-5 to TRBJ1-6, with TRBD1 as a possible D gene (5 bases). Germline CDR1 is MNHEY and CDR2 is SVGAGI. The CDR3 runs to 17 residues. Trimming shortened V by 8 bases and J by 0 bases, and 17 bases separated the two germline ends. CDR3 DNA sequence: TGTGCCAGCTCCCCAGGGCCGTCTCTCTCCTATAATTCACCCCTCCACTTT. This sequence encodes CASSPGPSLSYNSPLHF.

The rearrangement joins TRBV6-5 to TRBJ1-5; D unresolved. Germline V CDR1 and CDR2: MNHEY, SVGAGI. The CDR3 sequence is 14 residues long. V lost 0 bases and J lost 7, with 10 bases in between. CDR3 nucleotide sequence: TGTGCCAGCAGTTACTCGAGTTCTTTCCAGCCCCAGCATTTT. The encoded protein is CASSYSSSFQPQHF.

The CDR3 reads CASSQDREDVRPQHF. CDR3 in DNA: TGTGCCAGCAGCCAAGATCGGGAGGACGTTCGGCCCCAGCATTTT. The chain uses TRBV4-2 and TRBJ1-5; no reliable D call. Looked up from germline, CDR1 is LGHNA and CDR2 is YNFKEQ. The V and J ends lost 0 bases and 9 bases respectively, with 15 bases between them. The CDR3 length is 15 residues.

This clonotype was detected only a few times. This chain joins TRBV20-1 and TRBJ1-1; D unresolved. In germline, CDR1 is DFQATT, CDR2 SNEGSKA (reference sequence). The CDR3 loop spans 14 amino acids. Trimming removed 5 bases from V and 3 bases from J, with 16 bases in between. This chain's CDR3 is CSAPNTLHDTEAFF. The CDR3 DNA reads TGCAGTGCTCCCAATACCCTCCACGACACTGAAGCTTTCTTT.

The chain employs TRBV7-2 and TRBJ1-5, with TRBD1 identical over 7 bases. The CDR3 is made up of 13 amino acids. The germline CDR1 and CDR2 sequences are SGHTA and FQGNSA. Germline trimming cut 5 bases from V and 9 bases from J; bases unmatched to any gene: 7. The CDR3 DNA sequence: TGTGCCAGCAGCCTCGGACAGGAAATGCCCCAGCATTTT. It codes for CASSLGQEMPQHF.

In its sample, this clonotype was seen a few times. V gene TRBV28 combines with J gene TRBJ1-5; 8 nucleotides agree with TRBD1. The CDR3 totals 12 residues. Germline values: CDR1 MDHEN, CDR2 SYDVKM. The DNA for the CDR3 is TGTGGGACAGGGCCAGTGAGTCAGCCCCAGCATTTT. It is translated as CGTGPVSQPQHF.

This clonotype was found a few times. The chain couples TRBV6-5 to TRBJ1-2, with D unclear. Germline CDR1 reads MNHEY; CDR2 reads SVGAGI. Trimming took 6 bases from V and 0 from J, leaving 14 bases between them. CDR3 length: 15 residues. Written as DNA, the CDR3 is TGTGCCAGCAGCCTATCCCCGGACCCTAACTATGGCTACACCTTC. This translates into CASSLSPDPNYGYTF.

The chain couples TRBV18 to TRBJ1-1, with D perhaps TRBD1 (6 bases). Trimming shortened V by 0 bases and J by 2 bases, and 10 bases separated the two germline ends. CDR1 is KGHSH and CDR2 is LQKENI in the germline V gene. The CDR3 loop spans 15 amino acids. Written as DNA, the CDR3 is TGTGCCAGCTCACCACCGAACAGGGTTAACACTGAAGCTTTCTTT. Translated, it gives CASSPPNRVNTEAFF. The full variable domain, rest sourced from reference TRBV18 and TRBJ1-1, is NAGVMQNPRHLVRRRGQEARLRCSPMKGHSHVYWYRQLPEEGLKFMVYLQKENIIDESGMPKERFSAEFPKEGPSILRIQQVVRGDSAAYFCASSPPNRVNTEAFFGQGTRLTVV.

This clonotype was found a few times. The CDR3 coding sequence is TGCAGTGCTAGAGACGGGAGGGGATACAATGAGCAGTTCTTC. Protein product: CSARDGRGYNEQFF. The V call is TRBV20-1, the J call TRBJ2-1; the match to TRBD2 covers 8 bases. Germline loops: CDR1 DFQATT, CDR2 SNEGSKA (reference sequence). J was trimmed by 4 bases and V by 0 bases; bases with no gene match: 2. The CDR3 consists of 14 residues.

This chain uses TRBV20-1 with TRBJ1-1; D gene unclear. CDR1 is DFQATT and CDR2 is SNEGSKA in the germline V gene (reference sequence). V was trimmed by 3 bases and J by 0 bases, leaving 8 bases between them. This CDR3 comprises 13 residues. The CDR3: CSARYQLNTEAFF. The CDR3 coding sequence is TGCAGTGCTAGGTACCAACTGAACACTGAAGCTTTCTTT.

The V gene is TRBV10-3, the J gene TRBJ2-1, with D possibly being TRBD2 (5 bases). Germline-derived CDR1 and CDR2 are ENHRY and SYGVKD. Trimming stripped 2 bases from V and 8 bases from J, with 10 bases between. This CDR3 spans 13 amino acids. The CDR3 loop is CAISEKRDHEQFF. CDR3 bases: TGTGCCATCAGTGAGAAGAGGGATCATGAGCAGTTCTTC.

The chain has TRBV7-2 and TRBJ1-5; D is possibly TRBD1 (5 bases). V was pared by 6 bases and J by 0 bases, with 15 bases between. Germline assignment: CDR1 SGHTA and CDR2 FQGNSA. The CDR3 is 16 residues long. CDR3 in DNA: TGTGCCAGCAGTCTGGGGGGAGGCTATAGCAATCAGCCCCAGCATTTT. It codes for CASSLGGGYSNQPQHF.

The gene calls are TRBV4-2 and TRBJ1-1; D is possibly TRBD1 (5 bases). The CDR3 covers 15 residues. The V and J ends lost 2 bases and 2 bases respectively, with 12 bases between them. Per the germline V gene, CDR1 is LGHNA and CDR2 is YNFKEQ. The CDR3 spells CASSQNDGGNTEAFF. DNA for the CDR3: TGTGCCAGCAGCCAAAACGACGGGGGAAACACTGAAGCTTTCTTT.

V is TRBV15 and J is TRBJ2-7; possible D gene TRBD2, 7 bases. The germline V and J ends were trimmed by 1 base and 2 bases, with 15 bases remaining between them. The CDR3 spans 16 residues. From germline, CDR1 is LNHNV and CDR2 YYDKDF (reference sequence). The CDR3 sequence: CATSRAPTGGTYEQYF. The DNA of the CDR3 is TGTGCCACCAGCAGAGCCCCGACGGGGGGCACCTACGAGCAGTACTTC.

This chain uses TRBV20-1 with TRBJ2-4; 9 nucleotides match TRBD1. CDR3 length equals 15 residues. V shed 7 bases, J shed 5 bases, and the junction held 12 bases outside the gene matches. Germline CDR1 is DFQATT and CDR2 is SNEGSKA (reference sequence). The CDR3 is CSDPGQGLGENIQYF. In nucleotides, the CDR3 is TGCAGTGACCCGGGACAGGGACTTGGAGAAAACATTCAGTACTTC.

CDR3 protein: CASSQAPTGISNYGYTF. DNA for the CDR3: TGTGCCAGCAGCCAAGCTCCGACAGGGATTTCCAACTATGGCTACACCTTC. The V and J genes are TRBV3-1 and TRBJ1-2; TRBD1 matches at 7 bases. The junction had 10 bases not matched to a gene; V was cut back by 1 base and J by 2 bases. The CDR3 contains 17 residues. CDR1 and CDR2 from the germline V gene are LGHDT and YNNKEL (reference sequence).

A word on this clonotype: The limits of the CDR3 on the DNA are not certain, so only TCRdb's listed CDR3 is given. The V and J genes are TRBV12-3 or TRBV12-4 and TRBJ2-2. The CDR3 is 14 residues long, ends included. The chain's CDR3 is CASSFTRRAGELFF.

The chain employs TRBV7-2 and TRBJ1-6, with TRBD1 as a possible D gene (5 bases). CDR1 and CDR2 from the germline V gene are SGHTA and FQGNSA. The V end lost 4 bases, the J end lost 7 bases, and 11 bases lay between the germline ends. There are 14 residues in the CDR3. Here the CDR3 reads CASSSGAQNSPLHF. For the CDR3, the DNA is TGTGCCAGCAGCTCCGGGGCCCAAAATTCACCCCTCCACTTT. Full variable domain (rest looked up from reference TRBV7-2 and TRBJ1-6): GAGVSQSPSNKVTEKGKDVELRCDPISGHTALYWYRQSLGQGLEFLIYFQGNSAPDKSGLPSDRFSAERTGGSVSTLTIQRTQQEDSAVYLCASSSGAQNSPLHFGNGTRLTVT.

J is TRBJ1-5 and V is TRBV12-3 or TRBV12-4; 9 nucleotides match TRBD1. The ends lost 6 bases at V and 4 bases at J; junction bases unmatched: 7. The CDR3 is made up of 15 amino acids. This chain's CDR3 is CASSPDRGINQPQHF. The CDR3 coding sequence is TGTGCCAGCAGCCCGGACAGGGGAATAAATCAGCCCCAGCATTTT.

V gene TRBV5-1 combines with J gene TRBJ1-1, with a tentative D call TRBD1 (6 bases). Germline CDR1 reads SGHRS; CDR2 reads YFSETQ. V was clipped by 0 bases and J by 0 bases, with 15 bases between them. The CDR3 spans 17 residues. The CDR3 sequence: CASSLVGQGPLNTEAFF. The CDR3 DNA sequence: TGCGCCAGCAGCTTGGTAGGCCAGGGGCCGCTGAACACTGAAGCTTTCTTT.

This clonotype came up once. This sequence joins TRBV14 and TRBJ1-2; the D is unclear. Germline CDR1 and CDR2: SGHDN and FVKESK. V was shortened by 4 bases and J by 0 bases, with 18 bases between the two germline ends. CDR3 length: 17 amino acids. CDR3: CASSLGTDHPSNYGYTF. The CDR3, as DNA: TGTGCCAGCAGCCTTGGAACAGATCACCCCTCTAACTATGGCTACACCTTC.

The chain employs TRBV20-1 and TRBJ1-4; D remains unclear. V was shortened by 0 bases and J by 7 bases, with 3 bases between the two germline ends. The CDR3 sequence is 11 residues long. Per germline, CDR1 DFQATT and CDR2 SNEGSKA (reference sequence). CDR3 amino acids: CSAREFEKLFF. For the CDR3, the DNA is TGCAGTGCTAGAGAATTTGAAAAACTGTTTTTT.